This T cell receptor (beta chain) was identified in a study of T cell repertoires in cytomegalovirus infection. TCRdb independently ran MiXCR on the reads; one entry per CDR3 protein. The sample has almost 550,000 distinct CDR3 sequences, more than 15% seen once. Germline V gene sequence: CDR1 SNHLY, CDR2 FYNNEI. CDR3 length equals 13 residues. V shed 11 bases and J 4 bases; nucleotides not matched to a gene: 7. This chain connects TRBV2 to TRBJ2-5; 10 bases match TRBD1. This receptor was obtained from a human donor in good health (CMV status not recorded). Some clones in this sample may be carry-over from other donors' samples. The source material was CD8+ T cells from PBMCs. The CDR3 is CAGGQGLGETQYF. CDR3 coding DNA: TGTGCCGGGGGACAGGGGCTTGGAGAGACCCAGTACTTC.